This record covers a single T cell receptor beta chain. What it binds is unknown. The V and J ends lost 4 bases and 1 base respectively, with 10 bases between them. There are 15 residues in the CDR3. Germline V gene sequence: CDR1 MRHNA, CDR2 SNTAGT. These data originate in a study of monozygotic twins with cystic fibrosis. General study findings and limits: Low clonality (median around 0.0096) suggested a mostly naive repertoire.

Sequencing used immunoSEQ multiplex PCR; TCRdb keeps in-frame clones, though not all of them. The sample lists 9,500 or so clones, 98% to 99% seen once, with approximately 0.24% in the top ten. The sequencing input was blood. The receptor was isolated from a girl aged 2 to 9 with cystic fibrosis. The chain recombines TRBV6-4 with TRBJ2-2; no clear D gene. The CDR3 loop reads CASSAISKNTGELFF. The CDR3 DNA reads TGTGCCAGCAGTGCTATATCCAAGAACACCGGGGAGCTGTTTTTT.